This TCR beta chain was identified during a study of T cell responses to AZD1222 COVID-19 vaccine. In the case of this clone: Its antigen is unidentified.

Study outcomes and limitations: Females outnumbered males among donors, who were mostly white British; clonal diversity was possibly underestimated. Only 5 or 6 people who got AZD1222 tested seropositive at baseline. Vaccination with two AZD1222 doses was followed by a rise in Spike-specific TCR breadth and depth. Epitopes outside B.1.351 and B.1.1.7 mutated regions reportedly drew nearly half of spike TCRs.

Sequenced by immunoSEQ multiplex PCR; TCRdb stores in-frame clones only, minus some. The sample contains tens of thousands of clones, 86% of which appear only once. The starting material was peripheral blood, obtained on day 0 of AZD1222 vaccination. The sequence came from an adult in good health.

The CDR3 here is CATSDLSNQPQHF. The CDR3 region has the DNA TGTGCCACTTCGGACCTTAGCAATCAGCCCCAGCATTTT. The chain uses TRBV12-3 or TRBV12-4 and TRBJ1-5, with no clear D. V lost 10 bases, J lost 0 bases, and 10 bases lay in between. There are 13 residues in the CDR3.